This T cell receptor (beta chain) was sequenced in a study of beta chain features in type 1 diabetes. Points from the study as a whole: Among patients, naive, central memory and Treg TCRB repertoires appeared more similar than among healthy donors. cDNA sequencing could over-represent cells with high TCR expression. Insertions were fewer and deletions more numerous at VDJ junctions in type 1 diabetes patients.

Reverse transcription of all isolated RNA meant that expressed TCRB transcripts were sequenced. The average read count of naive, central memory and regulatory T cell samples was some 3.8 million. TCRdb's copy holds only in-frame clones and misses some; the assay was immunoSEQ multiplex PCR. The top ten hold about 0.065% of the sample, which has around 500,000 clones, about 29% seen once. The CDR3 contains 16 residues. The V gene lost 0 bases and the J gene lost 4 bases, with 16 bases spanning the gap. In germline, CDR1 is SGHNT, CDR2 YYREEE (reference sequence). This clone has more than one count but fewer than ten. Antigen specificity is unknown.

This chain connects TRBV5-4 to TRBJ2-5, with D perhaps matching TRBD1 (5 bases). Sequenced material: naive CD4+ T cells from blood. This receptor was taken from a man aged 18-30 years in good health. In DNA form, the CDR3 reads TGTGCCAGCAGCTTGGCCGGTGGGGCGGCAACAGAGACCCAGTACTTC. Translating it yields CASSLAGGAATETQYF. The variable domain in full, with the rest retrieved from reference TRBV5-4 and TRBJ2-5, is ETGVTQSPTHLIKTRGQQVTLRCSSQSGHNTVSWYQQALGQGPQFIFQYYREEENGRGNFPPRFSGLQFPNYSSELNVNALELDDSALYLCASSLAGGAATETQYFGPGTRLLVL.